This T cell receptor beta chain was recorded in a study of cytomegalovirus exposure and HLA in healthy donors. Study-level points and caveats: A highly shared variant cluster was judged a likely technical artifact.

Germline CDR1 reads ENHRY; CDR2 reads SYGVKD. The CDR3 loop spans 13 amino acids. Trimming cost V 9 bases and J 2 bases, with 13 bases left between them. 60 Vbeta and 13 Jbeta primers were used in PCR. Assay: immunoSEQ multiplex PCR; the TCRdb copy retains only in-frame clones and omits some. Its clone listing holds under 90,000 clones. Of note for this clone: Its antigen is currently unknown.

Sequencing was performed on PBMCs. V and J are TRBV10-3 and TRBJ1-1; a weak D match, TRBD1 (6 bases). This TCR derives from a man over 45 in good health and CMV-seropositive. The CDR3 protein is CAITGHPNTEAFF. In nucleotides, the CDR3 is TGTGCCATTACGGGACACCCAAACACTGAAGCTTTCTTT.